This T cell receptor beta chain was identified in a study of Ad26.COV2.S vaccination and SARS-CoV-2 variants. This CDR3 has 16 residues. J gave up 4 bases and V 2 bases, and 9 bases lay outside the gene matches. Per the germline V gene, CDR1 is SGHRS and CDR2 is YFSETQ. Treatment in this sample: roughly 19 received Ad26.COV2.S at low or high dose, single or two shots; about 5 received placebo; per-sample allocation not given. It was on day 63 after the first vaccine or placebo injection that samples were taken. Sequenced by immunoSEQ multiplex PCR; TCRdb stores in-frame clones only, minus some. The sample holds 300,000 to 400,000 clones; about 86% are singletons and the top ten take about 10%.

The TCR sequence derives from a person between 18 and 60 years old who received the Ad26.COV2.S COVID-19 vaccine or a placebo. This specimen consisted of peripheral blood, obtained in a trial of Ad26.COV2.S vaccine versus placebo. The rearrangement joins TRBV5-1 to TRBJ2-5, with 9 positions matching TRBD1. CDR3 DNA sequence: TGCGCCAGCAGCTTCAGGGGACAGGGCCAACCAGAGACCCAGTACTTC. Translation gives CASSFRGQGQPETQYF.